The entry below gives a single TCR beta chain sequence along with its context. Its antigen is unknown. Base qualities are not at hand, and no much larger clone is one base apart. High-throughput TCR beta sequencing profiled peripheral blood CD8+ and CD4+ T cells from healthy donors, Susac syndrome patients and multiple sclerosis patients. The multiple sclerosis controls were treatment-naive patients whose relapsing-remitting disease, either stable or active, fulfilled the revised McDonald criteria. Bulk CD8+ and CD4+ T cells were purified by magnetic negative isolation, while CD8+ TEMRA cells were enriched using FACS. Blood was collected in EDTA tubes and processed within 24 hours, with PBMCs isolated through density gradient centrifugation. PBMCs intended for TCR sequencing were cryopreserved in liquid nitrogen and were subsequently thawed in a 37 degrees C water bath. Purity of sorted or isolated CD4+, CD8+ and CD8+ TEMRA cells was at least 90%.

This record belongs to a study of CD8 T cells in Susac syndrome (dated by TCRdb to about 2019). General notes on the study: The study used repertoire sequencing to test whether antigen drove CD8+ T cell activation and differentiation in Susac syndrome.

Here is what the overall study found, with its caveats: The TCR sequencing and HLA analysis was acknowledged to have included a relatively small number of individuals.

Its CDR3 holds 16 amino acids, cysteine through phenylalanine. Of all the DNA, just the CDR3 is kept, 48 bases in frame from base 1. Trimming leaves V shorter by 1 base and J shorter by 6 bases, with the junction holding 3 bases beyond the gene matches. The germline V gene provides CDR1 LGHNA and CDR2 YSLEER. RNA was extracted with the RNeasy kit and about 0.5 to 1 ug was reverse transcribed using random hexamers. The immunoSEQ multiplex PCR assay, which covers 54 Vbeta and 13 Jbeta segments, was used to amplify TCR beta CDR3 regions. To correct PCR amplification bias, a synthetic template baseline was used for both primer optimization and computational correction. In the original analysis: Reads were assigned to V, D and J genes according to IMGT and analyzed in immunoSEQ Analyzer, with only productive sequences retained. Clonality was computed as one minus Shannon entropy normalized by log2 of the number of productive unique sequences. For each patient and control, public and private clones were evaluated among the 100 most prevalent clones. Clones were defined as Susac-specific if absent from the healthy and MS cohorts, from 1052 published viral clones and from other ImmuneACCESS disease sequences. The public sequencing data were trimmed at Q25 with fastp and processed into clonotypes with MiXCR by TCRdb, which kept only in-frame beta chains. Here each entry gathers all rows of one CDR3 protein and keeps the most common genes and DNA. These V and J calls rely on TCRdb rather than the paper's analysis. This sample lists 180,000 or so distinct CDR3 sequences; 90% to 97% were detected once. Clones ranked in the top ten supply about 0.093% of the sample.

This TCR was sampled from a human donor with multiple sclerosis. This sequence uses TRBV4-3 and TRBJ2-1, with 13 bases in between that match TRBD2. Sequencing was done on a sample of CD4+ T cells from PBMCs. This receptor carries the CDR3 CASSQGRTSGSNEQFF. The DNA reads TGCGCCAGCAGCCAAGGGAGGACTAGCGGGAGCAATGAGCAGTTCTTC.